The T cell receptor beta chain described here comes from a study of response to subunit inactivated influenza vaccine. Overall study findings and caveats: New T cells are recruited in small numbers by each seasonal influenza vaccination, according to the authors' suggestion.

In TCRdb, the RT-PCR reads were re-called with MiXCR into one record per CDR3 protein. The top ten hold roughly 11% of the sample, which has fewer than 750,000 distinct CDR3 sequences, around 13% seen once. With respect to this clonotype: No antigen is known for it.

This TCR derives from a man aged 50 to 60 who received an inactivated influenza vaccine. Sequencing was performed on PBMCs from blood, taken roughly 12 days after vaccination.

The CDR3: CSARGNPGETQYF. CDR3 nucleotides: TGCAGTGCTAGAGGGAACCCAGGGGAGACCCAGTACTTC. This rearrangement joins TRBV20-1 to TRBJ2-5, with D tentatively TRBD1 (5 bases). This CDR3 region has 13 residues. V lost 1 base and J 5 bases, leaving 11 bases between the germline ends. Germline V lookup: CDR1 DFQATT, CDR2 SNEGSKA (reference sequence).